A selection of T cell receptor beta chains follows, all from one sample in a study of blood T cell repertoires in COVID-19. The repertoire was sequenced with immunoSEQ multiplex PCR; TCRdb's copy has only in-frame clones and lacks some. Of fewer than 200,000 clones listed, roughly four fifths were seen once; the top ten hold approximately 10%. Sequencing input: peripheral blood. Receptor source: a woman between 35 and 50 years old with COVID-19, enrolled during active disease. CDR3s include the opening cysteine and the closing phenylalanine or tryptophan. A D gene is named only where the DNA matches it firmly. A row's size may be missing; if present it is once, few, many or a size class.

>-|TRBV5-6|-|TRBJ2-1
TGTGCCAGCAGCGTAGTCCCGGGATCTTACAATGAGCAGTTCTTC
CASSVVPGSYNEQFF
>TRBD2|TRBV5-4|-|TRBJ2-3
TGTGCCAGCAGCTTGGGTAGCGGGGGGAACTCACATACGCAGTATTTT
CASSLGSGGNSHTQYF
>TRBD1|TRBV19|once|TRBJ2-5
TGTGCCAGTTCCGGGACAGGGCTAGAGACCCAGTACTTC
CASSGTGLETQYF
>-|TRBV18|-|TRBJ2-5
TGTGCCAGCTCACCAGGGCTGAAAGAGACCCAGTACTTC
CASSPGLKETQYF
>TRBD2|TRBV14|once|TRBJ2-2
TGTGCCAGCAGCTTGGGACTAGCGGGACCCGGGGAGCTGTTTTTT
CASSLGLAGPGELFF
>-|TRBV18|-|TRBJ1-1
TGTGCCAGCTCACCGACCCGGGGGGGAGGGAACACTGAAGCTTTCTTT
CASSPTRGGGNTEAFF
>-|TRBV11-2|-|TRBJ1-2
TGTGCCAGCAGCTTAGGCAGAAATGGCTACACCTTC
CASSLGRNGYTF
>TRBD1|TRBV6-5|-|TRBJ1-5
TGTGCCAGCACCTCTAGACAGGGACGAAATCAGCCCCAGCATTTT
CASTSRQGRNQPQHF
>-|TRBV30|-|TRBJ2-5
TGTGCCCGGGACGGGCAGGGGGGCCAAGAGACCCAGTACTTC
CARDGQGGQETQYF
>TRBD2|TRBV28|-|TRBJ2-1
TGTGCCAGCAGTTTAGGGTCCGGGACTAGCGGGTTCAATGAGCAGTTCTTC
CASSLGSGTSGFNEQFF
>-|TRBV5-4|few|TRBJ1-5
TGTGCCAGCAGCCCGGAGGTAAATCAGCCCCAGCATTTT
CASSPEVNQPQHF
>TRBD2|TRBV11-2|-|TRBJ2-3
TGTGCCAGCAGCTTAGTTCGGGGGCTAGCGGGGGCAGATACGCAGTATTTT
CASSLVRGLAGADTQYF
>-|TRBV30|-|TRBJ1-1
TGTGCCTGGAGGCAGGGGTCAGCCGGAGCTTTCTTT
CAWRQGSAGAFF
>-|TRBV7-9|few|TRBJ2-3
TGTGCCAGCAGCTTATCGGGTTTCGCAGATACGCAGTATTTT
CASSLSGFADTQYF
>-|TRBV2|few|TRBJ1-1
TGTGCCAGCAGTGAAGGGGGAGGGGACACTGAAGCTTTCTTT
CASSEGGGDTEAFF
>-|TRBV5-6|-|TRBJ2-4
TGTGCCAGCAGCTTCTCGGAAAACATTCAGTACTTC
CASSFSENIQYF
>TRBD1|TRBV5-1|-|TRBJ1-2
TGCGCCAGCAGCTTGGGGACAGGGCAAGGCGGCTACACCTTC
CASSLGTGQGGYTF
>-|TRBV27|-|TRBJ1-6
TGTGCCAGCAGTTTGGGAGGGGGGAATTCACCCCTCCACTTT
CASSLGGGNSPLHF
>-|TRBV7-8|-|TRBJ2-1
TGTGCCAGCAGTCCAACAGGGCATCGAAACAATGAGCAGTTCTTC
CASSPTGHRNNEQFF
>TRBD1|TRBV2|-|TRBJ1-2
TGTGCCAGCGACAGGGAACCCTATGGCTACACCTTC
CASDREPYGYTF
>-|TRBV6-2/TRBV6-3|once|TRBJ2-6
TGTGCCAGCAACCCTTCGCTACGAGGGGCCAACGTCCTGACTTTC
CASNPSLRGANVLTF
>TRBD1|TRBV30|-|TRBJ1-2
TGTGCCTGGGTTGGGACAGGGGTAGAGGGCTACACCTTC
CAWVGTGVEGYTF
>-|TRBV18|-|TRBJ1-3
TGTGCCAGCTCACCATGGGACAAAGGAAACACCATATATTTT
CASSPWDKGNTIYF
>-|TRBV19|-|TRBJ1-4
TGTGCCAGTAATCGGCGGGACTCCGGACGTGAAAAACTGTTTTTT
CASNRRDSGREKLFF
>TRBD1|TRBV27|-|TRBJ1-2
TGTGCCAGCAGAAACAGGGGGAGCAGCTACACCTTC
CASRNRGSSYTF
>TRBD2|TRBV5-1|once|TRBJ2-1
TGCGCCAGCAGCCCGCCACTAGCGGGAGTTGCCGATGAGCAGTTCTTC
CASSPPLAGVADEQFF
>TRBD1|TRBV30|-|TRBJ2-2
TGTGCCTGCCAAACCGACAGGGTGAAGCTGTTTTTT
CACQTDRVKLFF
>-|TRBV7-8|-|TRBJ2-5
TGTGCCAGCAGCAAAGGGACAATTCAAGAGACCCAGTACTTC
CASSKGTIQETQYF
>-|TRBV20-1|-|TRBJ2-6
TGCAGTGCTAGTGGAGGGTCTGGGGCCAACGTCCTGACTTTC
CSASGGSGANVLTF
>-|TRBV19|-|TRBJ2-5
TGTGCCAGCAGAAAATTCGGGGAGACCCAGTACTTC
CASRKFGETQYF
>-|TRBV5-1|-|TRBJ1-1
TGCGCCAGCGCGGTTGGTTACATGAACACTGAAGCTTTCTTT
CASAVGYMNTEAFF
>TRBD2|TRBV19|-|TRBJ2-3
TGTGCCAGTAGTACCACCGGGACTAGCGGGGGTACGCAGTATTTT
CASSTTGTSGGTQYF
>-|TRBV24-1|-|TRBJ2-1
TGTGCCACCAGTGATTTCGAGCAGGGGACCTACAATGAGCAGTTCTTC
CATSDFEQGTYNEQFF
>TRBD2|TRBV6-4|-|TRBJ2-3
TGTGCCAGCAGTGACACTTCGGGACTAGCGGACCGACCCGGCACAGATACGCAGTATTTT
CASSDTSGLADRPGTDTQYF
>-|TRBV5-4|-|TRBJ2-7
TGTGCCAGCAGCGGGAAGGTAAATAGCGCGACCTACGAGCAGTACTTC
CASSGKVNSATYEQYF
>TRBD1|TRBV11-2|-|TRBJ1-5
TGTGCCAGCAGCTTAGGGGCCGGACAGGGGGCTAGCAATCAGCCCCAGCATTTT
CASSLGAGQGASNQPQHF
>-|TRBV9|many|TRBJ2-2
TGTGCCAGCCAAGAGCGGAACACCGGGGAGCTGTTTTTT
CASQERNTGELFF
>-|TRBV27|-|TRBJ2-3
TGTGCCAGCAGGGGGGCTAGCACAGATACGCAGTATTTT
CASRGASTDTQYF
>-|TRBV13|few|TRBJ1-2
TGTGCCAGCAGCTTAGAAGGAGGAGGTCGCCGCTACACCTTC
CASSLEGGGRRYTF
>-|TRBV14|-|TRBJ2-3
TGTGCCAGCAGCCCGACGGCCGGGGGTACCACAGATACGCAGTATTTT
CASSPTAGGTTDTQYF
>-|TRBV19|-|TRBJ2-3
TGTGCCAGTAGTATAATGGCGGAATCTAGCACAGATACGCAGTATTTT
CASSIMAESSTDTQYF